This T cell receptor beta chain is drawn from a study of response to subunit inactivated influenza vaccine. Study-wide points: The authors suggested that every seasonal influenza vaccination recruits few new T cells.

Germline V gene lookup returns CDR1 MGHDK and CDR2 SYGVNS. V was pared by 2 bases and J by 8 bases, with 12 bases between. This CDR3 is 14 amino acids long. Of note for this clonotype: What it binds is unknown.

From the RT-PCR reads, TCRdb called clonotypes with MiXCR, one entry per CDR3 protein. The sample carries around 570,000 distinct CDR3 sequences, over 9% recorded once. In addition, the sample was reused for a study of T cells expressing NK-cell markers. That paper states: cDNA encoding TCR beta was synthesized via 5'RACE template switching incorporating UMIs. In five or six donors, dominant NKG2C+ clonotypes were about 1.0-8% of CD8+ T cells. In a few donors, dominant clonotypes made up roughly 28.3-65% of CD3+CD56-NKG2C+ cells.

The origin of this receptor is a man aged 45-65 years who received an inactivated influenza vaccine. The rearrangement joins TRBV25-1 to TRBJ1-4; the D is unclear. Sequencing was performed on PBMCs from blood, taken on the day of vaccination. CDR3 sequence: CASSEGLPREKLFF. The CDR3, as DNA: TGTGCCAGCAGTGAAGGGCTCCCTCGGGAAAAACTGTTTTTT.